The T cell receptor (beta chain) described here comes from a study of vaccination and CD4 T cells after COVID-19 (dated by TCRdb to between 2021 and 2023). Some background on the complete study: Six males and four females were included in the convalescent cohort, with two Hispanic individuals, seven Caucasians, two Asians and one multiracial person represented. In control cultures, a CEFX viral epitope pool was used as positive control, an HIV-1 Nef peptide pool was used as negative control, or no peptide was added. Overlapping spike peptide pools from SARS-CoV-2 and from the common cold coronaviruses HCoV-NL63, HCoV-OC43 and HCoV-229E were used as culture stimuli. The time from the second vaccine dose to post-vaccine blood sampling had a median of 72 days and ranged from roughly 12 to 250 days. In 10 COVID-19 convalescent patients and a few infection-naive healthy vaccine recipients, researchers compared the spike-specific CD4+ TCR repertoire from before mRNA vaccination with the repertoire from after. Post-COVID blood samples from convalescent patients were collected a median of roughly 100 days after diagnosis, with a range of roughly 35 to 180 days. Participants received two doses of either the Pfizer-BioNTech BNT162b2 vaccine (n=8) or the Moderna mRNA-1273 vaccine (n=2). Study-level results and caveats: The number of convalescent patients in the study was relatively small, and the study did not examine early timepoints following natural infection. Among convalescent patients, a median about 86% of the SARS-CoV-2-reactive clones seen after vaccination appeared only after vaccination, which suggests priming specific to the vaccine. The median number of SARS-CoV-2-reactive clonotypes rose from 21 after infection to some 37 after vaccination, but the change was not significant. Of the vaccine-specific clones in convalescent patients, 304 of 307, or nearly all, reacted only to SARS-CoV-2 spike and did not cross-react with common cold coronaviruses.

V is reduced by 3 bases and J by 8 bases, leaving a spacing of 10 bases between them. The germline V gene sets CDR1 to KGHDR and CDR2 to SFDVKD. The CDR3 goes from the cysteine to the phenylalanine over 14 residues. The CDR3 DNA has 42 bases and is translated from base 1. In light of the paper, this sample's treatment or condition label describes: approximately 11-day PBMC culture with coronavirus spike peptide pools or control peptides (ViraFEST assay). The study used the ViraFEST assay, which expanded antigen-specific T cells with peptide pools and then identified expanded clonotypes by TCR sequencing. Negative nucleocapsid antibody tests taken both before and after vaccination confirmed that the healthy vaccine recipients had no prior SARS-CoV-2 infection. PBMCs were cultured at approximately 2 million per well in IMDM supplemented with approximately 5% human AB serum and about 10 IU/ml IL-2, with around 10 ug/ml peptide pools added. Half of the culture medium was replaced with fresh IL-2-containing medium on days 3 and 7. After 9 to 11 days of culture, CD4+ T cells were isolated by negative selection with the EasySep CD4+ T cell isolation kit. Ficoll-Paque Plus gradient centrifugation was used to isolate PBMCs from whole blood, and the isolated PBMCs were then either used fresh or cryopreserved at -140C. In general, triplicate wells were set up for every culture condition.

Of note for this clonotype: Its antigen has not been determined. Base qualities are not at hand, and no much larger clone is one base apart.

Libraries were constructed by PCR. DNA from cultured CD4+ T cells underwent TCR sequencing with the Oncomine TCR Beta short-read assay at the Johns Hopkins FTIC core. The QIAamp micro DNA kit was used to extract genomic DNA from the cultured CD4+ T cells. Oncomine TCR Beta libraries from cultured CD4+ T cells were pooled with unique dual indexes and sequenced on an Illumina iSeq 100. In the authors' own workflow: Non-productive sequences were removed, and CDR3s that did not start with C, did not end with F or W, or were shorter than 7 amino acids were discarded. The MANAFEST web application was used to identify antigen-specific clonotypes by comparing peptide-stimulated wells against reference wells and other culture wells. To be called positive, a clone needed an FDR below 0.05, an odds ratio above 5, and a productive frequency above 0.1% in at least two of three replicate wells. A clonotype counted as cross-reactive if it showed significant expansion both in the SARS-CoV-2 spike wells and in at least one common cold coronavirus spike condition. Levenshtein distances (stringdist) and unrooted phylogenetic trees (ape) in R version 3.6.1 were used to assess CDR3 homology. TCRdb reworked the public reads: Q25 trimming with fastp, MiXCR clone assembly, productive beta chains retained. Each record represents a unique CDR3 protein, reported with the most common genes and DNA among its rows. These V and J calls derive from TCRdb rather than the authors' analysis. This sample is represented by 20,000 to 25,000 distinct CDR3 sequences; 60% of them were singletons. The ten biggest clones cover less than 15% of the sample.

The receptor was isolated from a human donor who received a COVID-19 vaccine. The chain was built from TRBV24-1 and TRBJ1-6, with the D gene too uncertain to name. This specimen was CD4+ T cells from blood, cultured in vitro, taken after SARS-CoV-2 vaccination. In nucleotides, the sequence is TGTGCCACCAGTGATAATCAAAGGGATTCACCCCTCCACTTT. It translates to CATSDNQRDSPLHF.